This T cell receptor beta chain was sequenced during a study of blood T cell repertoires in COVID-19. Only in-frame clones appear in the TCRdb table, and some are missing; sequencing was by immunoSEQ multiplex PCR. The data show around 160,000 clones, about 83% seen once. A Seattle source enrolled patients during active infection and followed them longitudinally. The junction had 4 bases not matched to a gene; V was cut back by 5 bases and J by 3 bases. In germline, CDR1 is SEHNR, CDR2 FQNEAQ (reference sequence). This CDR3 contains 14 residues. The sequencing input was peripheral blood. This TCR was recovered from a woman between 65 and 79 years old with COVID-19, enrolled during active disease. V usage is TRBV7-9 and J usage is TRBJ1-2; 9 positions match TRBD1. The CDR3 region is CASSEGQGDYGYTF. The CDR3 DNA follows: TGTGCCAGCAGCGAGGGACAGGGTGACTATGGCTACACCTTC.